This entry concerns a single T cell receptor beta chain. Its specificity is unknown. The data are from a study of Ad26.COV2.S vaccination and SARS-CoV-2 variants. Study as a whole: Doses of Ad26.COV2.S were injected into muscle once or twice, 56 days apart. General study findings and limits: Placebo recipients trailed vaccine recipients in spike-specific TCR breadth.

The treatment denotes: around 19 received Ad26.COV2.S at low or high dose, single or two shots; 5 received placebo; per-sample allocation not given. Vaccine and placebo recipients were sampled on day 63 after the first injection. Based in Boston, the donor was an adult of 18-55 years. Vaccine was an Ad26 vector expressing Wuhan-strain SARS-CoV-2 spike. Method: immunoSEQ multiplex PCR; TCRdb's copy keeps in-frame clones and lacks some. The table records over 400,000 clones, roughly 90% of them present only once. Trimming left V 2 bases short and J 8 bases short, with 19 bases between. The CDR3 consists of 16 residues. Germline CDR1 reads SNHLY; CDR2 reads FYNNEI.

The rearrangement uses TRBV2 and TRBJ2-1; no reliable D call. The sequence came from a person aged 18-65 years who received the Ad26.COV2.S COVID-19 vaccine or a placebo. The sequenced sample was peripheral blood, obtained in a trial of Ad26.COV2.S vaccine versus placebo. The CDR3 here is CASSEMSLSAAHEQFF. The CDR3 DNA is TGTGCCAGCAGTGAAATGTCTTTGTCGGCTGCTCATGAGCAGTTCTTC. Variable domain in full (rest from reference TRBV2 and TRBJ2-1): EPEVTQTPSHQVTQMGQEVILRCVPISNHLYFYWYRQILGQKVEFLVSFYNNEISEKSEIFDDQFSVERPDGSNFTLKIRSTKLEDSAMYFCASSEMSLSAAHEQFFGPGTRLTVL.